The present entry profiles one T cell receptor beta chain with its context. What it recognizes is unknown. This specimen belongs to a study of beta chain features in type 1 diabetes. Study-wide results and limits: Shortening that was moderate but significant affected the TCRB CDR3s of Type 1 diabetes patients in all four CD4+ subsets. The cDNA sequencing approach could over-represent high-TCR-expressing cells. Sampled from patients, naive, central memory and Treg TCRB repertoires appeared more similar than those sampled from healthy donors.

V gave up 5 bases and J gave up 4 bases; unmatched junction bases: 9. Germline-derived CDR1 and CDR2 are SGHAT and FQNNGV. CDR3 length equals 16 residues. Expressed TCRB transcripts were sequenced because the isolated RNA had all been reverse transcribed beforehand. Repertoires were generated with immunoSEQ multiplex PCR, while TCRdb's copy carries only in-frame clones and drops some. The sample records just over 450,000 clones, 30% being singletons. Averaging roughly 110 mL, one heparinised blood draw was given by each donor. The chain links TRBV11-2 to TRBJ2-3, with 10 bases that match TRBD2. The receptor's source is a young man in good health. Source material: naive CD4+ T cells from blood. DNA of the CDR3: TGTGCCAGCAGCCTTCTAGCGGGAGTTTTATCAGATACGCAGTATTTT. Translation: CASSLLAGVLSDTQYF.